The next 27 T cell receptor beta chains were all read from a single sample in a study of T-cell memory formation after mild COVID-19. In TCRdb, the 5' RACE reads were re-called with MiXCR into one record per CDR3 protein. The sample has about 57,000 distinct CDR3 sequences, 9% to 15% seen once. Material for sequencing was PBMCs or a T cell subset sorted from them (not recorded which). Receptors originate from a man aged 18 to 29 who had mild COVID-19 (a few samples of this study predate the infection). Cell type and time point are not known.

This clonotype was counted ten times or more. The gene calls are TRBV10-3 and TRBJ2-5; 9 bases are shared with TRBD2. CDR3 length: 15 residues. The V and J ends lost 6 bases and 4 bases, in that order; junction bases with no gene match: 9. Germline V gene lookup returns CDR1 ENHRY and CDR2 SYGVKD. In nucleotides, the CDR3 is TGTGCCATCAGCCCGGGGGGCGGGAGGGCAGAGACCCAGTACTTC. This gives the protein CAISPGGGRAETQYF.

This clonotype is categorized as medium-sized. One junction end does not reproduce the germline sequence, and a read error may be involved. The chain is built from TRBV4-2 and TRBJ2-3; 7 bases agree with TRBD1. The CDR3 is made up of 15 amino acids. CDR1 LGHNA and CDR2 YNFKEQ come from the germline V gene. This chain's CDR3 is CASSKDREATDTQYF. CDR3 in DNA: TGTGCCAGCAGCAAAGACAGGGAAGCGACAGATACGCAGTATTTT.

This clonotype was observed a few times. The chain combines TRBV4-1 with TRBJ2-5, with 9 bases lining up with TRBD1. With V trimmed by 5 bases and J by 2 bases, 6 bases remained unmatched. Germline lookup yields CDR1 MGHRA and CDR2 YSYEKL. CDR3 length: 15 residues. This chain's CDR3 is CASSSPGQGQETQYF. DNA of the CDR3: TGCGCCAGCAGCTCTCCGGGACAGGGTCAAGAGACCCAGTACTTC.

This chain connects TRBV29-1 to TRBJ2-3; no firm D call. Germline CDR1 reads SQVTM; CDR2 reads ANQGSEA. This CDR3 has 14 amino acids. V gave up 4 bases and J gave up 0 bases, with 11 bases separating them. The CDR3 region is CSVVSLLSTDTQYF. CDR3 sequence (DNA): TGCAGCGTTGTCAGCCTCCTGAGCACAGATACGCAGTATTTT.

Only a few counts were recorded for this clonotype. The chain links TRBV7-6 to TRBJ1-1, with unresolved D. V dropped 8 bases and J dropped 1 base, with 11 bases sitting between them. This CDR3 has 13 residues. Germline V gene sequence: CDR1 SGHVS, CDR2 FNYEAQ. The DNA of the CDR3 is TGTGCCAGCCGCGGGCCTACGAACACTGAAGCTTTCTTT. Its protein is CASRGPTNTEAFF.

This clonotype was detected a few times. The rearrangement uses TRBV9 and TRBJ2-5; possibly TRBD2 for D (6 bases). The CDR3 loop spans 16 amino acids. Germline assignment: CDR1 SGDLS and CDR2 YYNGEE. Trimming removed 0 bases at V and 5 bases at J, with 17 bases between. The CDR3 reads CASSVAGGGRLETQYF. The CDR3 region has the DNA TGTGCCAGCAGCGTAGCCGGGGGTGGAAGGTTGGAGACCCAGTACTTC. Full variable domain (rest looked up from reference TRBV9 and TRBJ2-5): DSGVTQTPKHLITATGQRVTLRCSPRSGDLSVYWYQQSLDQGLQFLIQYYNGEERAKGNILERFSAQQFPDLHSELNLSSLELGDSALYFCASSVAGGGRLETQYFGPGTRLLVL.

CDR3: CASREWGNTEAFF. The CDR3 DNA reads as TGTGCCTCCCGAGAGTGGGGGAACACTGAAGCTTTCTTT. The rearrangement joins TRBV10-3 to TRBJ1-1; no clear D gene. The CDR3 totals 13 residues. Germline V gives CDR1 ENHRY, CDR2 SYGVKD. V was pared by 11 bases and J by 1 base, with 14 bases between.

This clonotype appeared a few times. The genes are TRBV18 and TRBJ1-1; D not resolved. Germline V gives CDR1 KGHSH, CDR2 LQKENI. The CDR3 has 13 amino acids. V lost 5 bases and J lost 0, with 7 bases in between. The CDR3 DNA reads TGTGCCAGCTCAACAGAAATGAACACTGAAGCTTTCTTT. Its translation is CASSTEMNTEAFF.

In this sample, this clonotype turned up once. The chain employs TRBV5-1 and TRBJ1-2, with D perhaps TRBD1 (6 bases). Germline values: CDR1 SGHRS, CDR2 YFSETQ. V lost 0 bases and J 7 bases, leaving 10 bases between the germline ends. The CDR3 consists of 13 residues. The CDR3 is CASSLDGQSGYTF. CDR3 bases: TGCGCCAGCAGCTTGGACGGACAGAGTGGCTACACCTTC.

This clonotype showed up just a few times. The CDR3 DNA follows: TGCGCCAGCAGCTCACCACAGGGGGAGAGGAAGACCCAGTACTTC. Translating gives CASSSPQGERKTQYF. The chain recombines TRBV5-1 with TRBJ2-5, with 8 positions matching TRBD1. J was trimmed by 6 bases and V by 3 bases; bases with no gene match: 10. Germline V gene lookup returns CDR1 SGHRS and CDR2 YFSETQ. This CDR3 has 15 residues.

This clonotype was picked up a small number of times. The chain is built from TRBV18 and TRBJ1-1; D gene unclear. The germline V and J ends were trimmed by 2 bases and 4 bases, with 14 bases remaining between them. Germline V gene sequence: CDR1 KGHSH, CDR2 LQKENI. The CDR3 is 15 amino acids. The CDR3 reads CASSPNPGWGTEAFF. CDR3 DNA sequence: TGTGCCAGCTCACCAAATCCGGGGTGGGGCACTGAAGCTTTCTTT. Full variable domain (missing parts from reference TRBV18 and TRBJ1-1): NAGVMQNPRHLVRRRGQEARLRCSPMKGHSHVYWYRQLPEEGLKFMVYLQKENIIDESGMPKERFSAEFPKEGPSILRIQQVVRGDSAAYFCASSPNPGWGTEAFFGQGTRLTVV.

V and J are TRBV20-1 and TRBJ2-3, with 7 bases that match TRBD1. J gave up 4 bases and V 6 bases, and 19 bases lay outside the gene matches. The CDR3 is made up of 17 amino acids. CDR1 is DFQATT and CDR2 is SNEGSKA in the germline V gene (reference sequence). The CDR3 loop reads CSATDPTGPRPPDTQYF. CDR3 sequence (DNA): TGCAGTGCCACAGACCCGACAGGGCCGAGGCCCCCAGATACGCAGTATTTT.

This clonotype was counted between two and nine times. The V gene is TRBV2, the J gene TRBJ2-5; possibly TRBD2 for D (6 bases). The CDR3 is made up of 13 amino acids. Trimming shortened V by 7 bases and J by 4 bases, and 13 bases separated the two germline ends. Germline loops: CDR1 SNHLY, CDR2 FYNNEI. Written as DNA, the CDR3 is TGTGCCAGCACGGGGGATGTAGGAGAGACCCAGTACTTC. It translates to CASTGDVGETQYF.

Many counts were recorded for this clonotype. The J gene is TRBJ2-1, the V gene TRBV27; possible D gene TRBD1, 5 bases. The V gene's germline CDR1 is MNHEY and CDR2 SMNVEV (reference sequence). CDR3 length: 16 amino acids. The V end lost 0 bases, the J end lost 8 bases, and 17 bases lay between the germline ends. The CDR3 bases are TGTGCCAGCAGTTTATCGTGGGGCGTGAGCAGCTATGAGCAGTTCTTC. Translated, it gives CASSLSWGVSSYEQFF.

V usage is TRBV4-2 and J usage is TRBJ2-5; TRBD2 matches 12 bases. The CDR3 is 15 amino acids. The V gene end was trimmed by 4 bases and the J gene end by 5 bases; junction bases not matched to a gene: 5. Germline V CDR1 and CDR2: LGHNA, YNFKEQ. The CDR3 loop is CASSPLAGGPETQYF. In DNA, the CDR3 is TGTGCCAGCAGCCCCCTAGCGGGGGGGCCGGAGACCCAGTACTTC.

This clonotype was observed a few times. The CDR3 nucleotides are TGTGCCAGCAAGGCGGGGCCCTCCTACGAGCAGTACGTC. It codes for CASKAGPSYEQYV. The chain recombines TRBV27 with TRBJ2-7; maybe TRBD2 (6 bases). CDR1 MNHEY and CDR2 SMNVEV come from the germline V gene (reference sequence). The CDR3 spans 13 residues. V was cut by 7 bases and J by 0 bases, with 10 bases left in between.

The chain is built from TRBV6-5 and TRBJ1-3, with D tentatively TRBD1 (5 bases). The CDR3 loop spans 16 amino acids. Germline CDR1 MNHEY, CDR2 SVGAGI. Trimming shortened V by 6 bases and J by 1 base, and 16 bases separated the two germline ends. The chain's CDR3 is CASSPSGPGSGNTIYF. For the CDR3, the DNA is TGTGCCAGCAGCCCCTCGGGGCCCGGATCTGGAAACACCATATATTTT.

Note on this clonotype: This may stem from a read error, because a much larger clone lies one nucleotide away. J is TRBJ2-1 and V is TRBV3-1; D is ambiguous. Germline CDR1 is LGHDT and CDR2 is YNNKEL (reference sequence). CDR3 length: 12 amino acids. V was pared by 4 bases and J by 3 bases, with 4 bases between. CDR3 sequence: CASSPRYNEQFF. The CDR3 DNA reads as TGTGCCAGCAGCCCGCGCTACAATGAGCAGTTCTTC.

In this sample, this clonotype turned up many times. The V gene is TRBV20-1, the J gene TRBJ2-1, with D possibly TRBD2 on 6 matching bases. The CDR3 is made up of 11 amino acids. Per germline, CDR1 DFQATT and CDR2 SNEGSKA (reference sequence). The CDR3 DNA reads TGCGGAACTAGCAGTTACAATGAGCAGTTCTTC. Translation: CGTSSYNEQFF.

The J gene is TRBJ1-2, the V gene TRBV15; D might be TRBD1 (5 bases). V lost 3 bases and J 9 bases, leaving 17 bases between the germline ends. CDR3 length equals 14 residues. The germline gives CDR1 LNHNV, CDR2 YYDKDF (reference sequence). CDR3 DNA: TGTGCCACCAGCAGGTCAGATAGCGAGGGGAGCTACACCTTC. Protein product: CATSRSDSEGSYTF. Combining the CDR3 with reference TRBV15 and TRBJ1-2 gives the whole variable domain DAMVIQNPRYQVTQFGKPVTLSCSQTLNHNVMYWYQQKSSQAPKLLFHYYDKDFNNEADTPDNFQSRRPNTSFCFLDIRSPGLGDTAMYLCATSRSDSEGSYTFGSGTRLTVV.

In its sample, this clonotype was seen a few times. The V and J genes are TRBV3-1 and TRBJ2-1; 10 bases fit TRBD2. The J segment lost 8 bases and the V segment lost 4 bases, leaving 5 bases of the junction unmatched. This CDR3 spans 14 amino acids. Looked up from germline, CDR1 is LGHDT and CDR2 is YNNKEL (reference sequence). The CDR3 bases are TGTGCCAGCAGCCCTAGCGGGGGCGATTATGAGCAGTTCTTC. Translation: CASSPSGGDYEQFF.

V and J are TRBV5-5 and TRBJ2-2, with TRBD1 as a possible D gene (5 bases). The CDR3 runs to 15 residues. V lost 1 base and J 6 bases, leaving 13 bases between the germline ends. From germline, CDR1 is SGHKS and CDR2 YYEKEE (reference sequence). Written as DNA, the CDR3 is TGTGCCAGCAGCTTGTGGCAGGGTGGTTCCGGGGAGCTGTTTTTT. Encoded protein: CASSLWQGGSGELFF.

This clonotype qualifies as medium-sized (0.01 to 0.1%). The V call is TRBV7-6, the J call TRBJ2-1; D is uncertain. The CDR3 length is 16 residues. The germline V and J ends were trimmed by 0 bases and 9 bases, with 18 bases remaining between them. Germline CDR1 reads SGHVS; CDR2 reads FNYEAQ. The DNA for the CDR3 is TGTGCCAGCAGCTTAGCGCCTTCGGCAACGGGCCTTGAGCAGTTCTTC. Encoded protein: CASSLAPSATGLEQFF.

This clonotype showed up many times. The genes are TRBV11-2 and TRBJ2-5; 12 nucleotides match TRBD2. The CDR3 has 15 amino acids. After removal of 6 bases from V and 4 bases from J, the junction contained 6 bases not matched to a gene. Germline V gene lookup returns CDR1 SGHAT and CDR2 FQNNGV. The chain's CDR3 is CASRPSGGAPETQYF. CDR3 DNA: TGTGCCAGCAGACCTAGCGGGGGGGCCCCAGAGACCCAGTACTTC.

The V and J genes are TRBV19 and TRBJ2-7; 11 bases map to TRBD2. After removal of 9 bases from V and 1 base from J, the junction contained 14 bases not matched to a gene. The CDR3 runs 17 residues. Germline V CDR1 and CDR2: LNHDA, SQIVND (reference sequence). CDR3 bases: TGTGCCAGCCGGGGCCTCTCTAGCGGGGGGACTTCCTACGAGCAGTACTTC. Translated: CASRGLSSGGTSYEQYF. Together with reference TRBV19 and TRBJ2-7, the CDR3 gives the full variable domain: DGGITQSPKYLFRKEGQNVTLSCEQNLNHDAMYWYRQDPGQGLRLIYYSQIVNDFQKGDIAEGYSVSREKKESFPLTVTSAQKNPTAFYLCASRGLSSGGTSYEQYFGPGTRLTVT.

The chain joins TRBV11-1 to TRBJ2-3; D unclear. From germline, CDR1 is SGHAT and CDR2 FQDESV (reference sequence). The ends were cut back, 5 bases at V and 2 bases at J, with 14 bases in the middle. The CDR3 contains 15 residues. CDR3 bases: TGTGCCAGCAGCCCACGGGCCTTCAACACAGATACGCAGTATTTT. Translated: CASSPRAFNTDTQYF.

This clonotype was seen at least ten times. The CDR3 DNA is TGCAGTGCTAGTTACTGGCTACCTCAAGAGACCCAGTACTTC. It is translated as CSASYWLPQETQYF. The rearrangement joins TRBV20-1 to TRBJ2-5; D uncertain. This CDR3 has 14 amino acids. Trimming cost V 3 bases and J 2 bases, with 13 bases left between them. Germline CDR1 is DFQATT and CDR2 is SNEGSKA (reference sequence).